The 25 T cell receptor beta chains presented below share a single source sample, sequenced in a study of blood T cell repertoires in COVID-19. Assay used: immunoSEQ multiplex PCR; TCRdb lists only in-frame clones, some missing. Here the sample spans around 92,000 clones, around 84% being singletons. The sequenced sample consisted of peripheral blood. These receptors were obtained from an older woman in a cohort sampled during active or convalescent COVID-19.

The chain combines TRBV27 with TRBJ2-7; D unclear. The CDR3 is 13 residues long. Trimming stripped 1 base from V and 4 bases from J, with 8 bases between. From germline, CDR1 is MNHEY and CDR2 SMNVEV (reference sequence). This CDR3 is CASSLYSPYEQYF. The CDR3 DNA reads TGTGCCAGCAGTTTATACAGTCCATACGAGCAGTACTTC.

The chain is built from TRBV18 and TRBJ1-2; D unclear. Germline assignment: CDR1 KGHSH and CDR2 LQKENI. CDR3 length: 15 residues. V was pared by 2 bases and J by 7 bases, with 17 bases between. Here the CDR3 reads CASSPARAGGGGYTF. The CDR3 bases are TGTGCCAGCTCACCAGCCCGGGCAGGAGGCGGTGGCTACACCTTC.

This chain uses TRBV14 with TRBJ2-1; 9 bases are a match to TRBD1. V trimming: 9 bases; J trimming: 5 bases; junction bases outside the gene matches: 5. The CDR3 extends over 13 amino acids. Per the germline V gene, CDR1 is SGHDN and CDR2 is FVKESK. This CDR3 reads CARGTGLHNEQFF. As DNA, the CDR3 is TGTGCCAGAGGGACAGGGCTGCACAATGAGCAGTTCTTC.

This rearrangement joins TRBV9 to TRBJ1-5; 10 bases are a match to TRBD1. Germline V lookup: CDR1 SGDLS, CDR2 YYNGEE. The ends lost 2 bases at V and 5 bases at J; junction bases unmatched: 1. This CDR3 region has 14 residues. The CDR3 sequence is CASSVGQGYQPQHF. The DNA of the CDR3 is TGTGCCAGCAGCGTGGGACAGGGGTATCAGCCCCAGCATTTT.

The chain has TRBV6-1 and TRBJ1-2; D possibly corresponds to TRBD1 (5 bases). V shed 1 base and J shed 3 bases, with 9 bases lying between them. The V gene's germline CDR1 is MNHNS and CDR2 SASEGT. The CDR3 has 14 amino acids. The CDR3 DNA reads as TGTGCCAGCAGTGAAGAGGGCAGGGACTATGGCTACACCTTC. It codes for CASSEEGRDYGYTF.

The rearrangement uses TRBV19 and TRBJ1-2; D is possibly TRBD1 (6 bases). CDR1 LNHDA and CDR2 SQIVND come from the germline V gene (reference sequence). The CDR3 extends over 16 amino acids. Trimming took off 4 bases at V and 2 bases at J, with 17 bases between the two ends. This CDR3 is CASSRALQGSNYGYTF. CDR3 coding DNA: TGTGCCAGTAGTAGGGCCTTACAGGGATCCAACTATGGCTACACCTTC.

The chain combines TRBV5-4 with TRBJ2-7, with 14 bases matching TRBD2. CDR3 length: 15 amino acids. The V segment lost 4 bases and the J segment 7 bases; nucleotides outside the gene matches: 7. Per germline, CDR1 SGHNT and CDR2 YYREEE (reference sequence). The CDR3, as DNA: TGTGCCAGCAGCGTGCGACTAGCGGGAGGGGATGAGCAGTACTTC. Its translation is CASSVRLAGGDEQYF. The entire variable domain, with the rest obtained from reference TRBV5-4 and TRBJ2-7, is as follows: ETGVTQSPTHLIKTRGQQVTLRCSSQSGHNTVSWYQQALGQGPQFIFQYYREEENGRGNFPPRFSGLQFPNYSSELNVNALELDDSALYLCASSVRLAGGDEQYFGPGTRLTVT.

The chain links TRBV12-3 or TRBV12-4 to TRBJ2-1; D possibly corresponds to TRBD1 (5 bases). V was clipped by 5 bases and J by 9 bases, with 8 bases between them. This CDR3 is 11 amino acids long. The CDR3 sequence is CASSTGIEQFF. The CDR3, as DNA: TGTGCCAGCAGTACAGGAATTGAGCAGTTCTTC.

This chain connects TRBV19 to TRBJ2-1; 12 bases map to TRBD2. Germline assignment: CDR1 LNHDA and CDR2 SQIVND (reference sequence). The CDR3 length is 19 residues. J lost 4 bases, V lost 5 bases, and 15 bases had no gene match. CDR3 DNA sequence: TGTGCCAGTAGTTCAAGACTAGCGGGAGATGGTAGGGCTTACAATGAGCAGTTCTTC. Translating gives CASSSRLAGDGRAYNEQFF.

The chain links TRBV11-3 to TRBJ2-1; 11 nucleotides line up with TRBD2. Trimming took 3 bases from V and 9 from J; bases not matched to a gene: 4. CDR1 is SGHNT and CDR2 is YENEEA in the germline V gene. The CDR3 has 14 amino acids. This CDR3 is CASSFSGRAVEQFF. The CDR3 DNA follows: TGTGCCAGCAGCTTTAGCGGGAGGGCCGTTGAGCAGTTCTTC.

The chain uses TRBV5-6 and TRBJ1-5; D gene ambiguous. Trimming stripped 3 bases from V and 9 bases from J, with 7 bases between. The germline V gene encodes CDR1 SGHDT and CDR2 YYEEEE. This CDR3 is 11 amino acids long. The CDR3: CASSSTGPQHF. The CDR3 region has the DNA TGTGCCAGCAGCTCAACCGGGCCCCAGCATTTT.

The J gene is TRBJ2-4, the V gene TRBV18; possibly TRBD1 for D (6 bases). The CDR3 is made up of 15 amino acids. Trimming left V 0 bases short and J 8 bases short, with 14 bases between. From germline, CDR1 is KGHSH and CDR2 LQKENI. The CDR3 region has the DNA TGTGCCAGCTCACCACCCCGACAGGCCCAGGACATTCAGTACTTC. It translates to CASSPPRQAQDIQYF.

The chain carries TRBV6-5 and TRBJ2-7, with a possible D match to TRBD1 (6 bases). Germline lookup yields CDR1 MNHEY and CDR2 SVGAGI. V was cut by 5 bases and J by 2 bases, with 13 bases left in between. The length of the CDR3 is 14 residues. The CDR3 DNA reads TGTGCCAGCAGTCCAGGACAGCTGCCCTACGAGCAGTACTTC. This translates into CASSPGQLPYEQYF.

V gene TRBV19 combines with J gene TRBJ1-3; no reliable D call. Germline values: CDR1 LNHDA, CDR2 SQIVND (reference sequence). The ends were cut back, 1 base at V and 6 bases at J, with 4 bases in the middle. This CDR3 contains 12 residues. The CDR3 protein is CASSIVANTIYF. DNA of the CDR3: TGTGCCAGTAGTATAGTGGCAAACACCATATATTTT.

The chain links TRBV4-1 to TRBJ1-1; D may be TRBD1 (5 bases). V gave up 5 bases and J gave up 0 bases, with 10 bases separating them. Germline-derived CDR1 and CDR2 are MGHRA and YSYEKL. The CDR3 runs to 14 residues. CDR3 amino acids: CASSTTDMNTEAFF. Here the CDR3 DNA reads TGCGCCAGCAGCACGACAGACATGAACACTGAAGCTTTCTTT.

The chain carries TRBV7-3 and TRBJ2-1, with no clear D. CDR1 and CDR2 from the germline V gene are SGHTA and FQGTGA. The CDR3 is 14 amino acids. V dropped 0 bases and J dropped 4 bases, with 7 bases sitting between them. The CDR3 sequence is CASSLTSLYNEQFF. In DNA form, the CDR3 reads TGTGCCAGCAGCTTAACTAGTCTTTACAATGAGCAGTTCTTC.

Only a few counts were recorded for this clone. J is TRBJ2-1 and V is TRBV5-1; a possible D gene is TRBD1 (7 bases). The CDR3 has 18 amino acids. V was cut by 3 bases and J by 4 bases, with 23 bases left in between. CDR1 and CDR2 from the germline V gene are SGHRS and YFSETQ. The CDR3 DNA is TGCGCCAGCAGCTCAGGACAGGACTACATGGTAAATTACAATGAGCAGTTCTTC. Translating it yields CASSSGQDYMVNYNEQFF.

CDR3 sequence (DNA): TGTGCCTGGGGCAGGGTTAATTCACCCCTCCACTTT. This translates into CAWGRVNSPLHF. This chain joins TRBV30 and TRBJ1-6, with D tentatively TRBD1 (5 bases). The CDR3 covers 12 residues. Germline V lookup: CDR1 GTSNPN, CDR2 SVGIG (reference sequence). V lost 5 bases and J 6 bases, leaving 8 bases between the germline ends. The variable domain in full, with the rest retrieved from reference TRBV30 and TRBJ1-6, is SQTIHQWPATLVQPVGSPLSLECTVEGTSNPNLYWYRQAAGRGLQLLFYSVGIGQISSEVPQNLSASRPQDRQFILSSKKLLLSDSGFYLCAWGRVNSPLHFGNGTRLTVT.

The chain is built from TRBV7-2 and TRBJ1-5, with D perhaps matching TRBD1 (6 bases). With 7 bases removed from V and 3 bases from J, the gap between germline ends came to 16 bases. In germline, CDR1 is SGHTA, CDR2 FQGNSA. The CDR3 covers 15 residues. This CDR3 is CASTRTATLNQPQHF. For the CDR3, the DNA is TGTGCCAGCACCCGGACAGCGACCCTCAATCAGCCCCAGCATTTT.

In its sample, this clone was seen once. This chain connects TRBV5-5 to TRBJ1-1; TRBD1 agrees at 11 bases. Trimming removed 1 base from V and 0 bases from J; junction bases left unmatched: 11. The germline V gene has CDR1 SGHKS and CDR2 YYEKEE (reference sequence). The CDR3 is 19 residues long. As DNA, the CDR3 is TGTGCCAGCAGCTTGTTCGTTGGGACAGGGGGGAGGTTGAACACTGAAGCTTTCTTT. Protein: CASSLFVGTGGRLNTEAFF.

This sequence joins TRBV6-1 and TRBJ1-2; D unclear. In germline, CDR1 is MNHNS, CDR2 SASEGT. This CDR3 has 14 amino acids. V lost 1 base, J lost 0 bases, and 6 bases lay in between. The CDR3 is CASSEGHSNYGYTF. The CDR3 region has the DNA TGTGCCAGCAGTGAAGGACACTCTAACTATGGCTACACCTTC.

This clone was seen a single time. This sequence joins TRBV19 and TRBJ2-4, with D perhaps TRBD1 (6 bases). Germline-derived CDR1 and CDR2 are LNHDA and SQIVND (reference sequence). This CDR3 has 15 amino acids. Trimming left V 4 bases short and J 1 base short, with 11 bases between. The CDR3 DNA sequence: TGTGCCAGTAGTAATCGTCAGGGGGCCAAAAACATTCAGTACTTC. Translation gives CASSNRQGAKNIQYF.

The chain combines TRBV30 with TRBJ2-5; a weak D match, TRBD2 (8 bases). The V gene lost 5 bases and the J gene lost 5 bases, with 18 bases spanning the gap. Per the germline V gene, CDR1 is GTSNPN and CDR2 is SVGIG (reference sequence). This CDR3 has 14 amino acids. In DNA form, the CDR3 reads TGTGCCTGGGCGACAGGGTCGGGAGGGGAGACCCAGTACTTC. Amino acids: CAWATGSGGETQYF.

The chain recombines TRBV5-4 with TRBJ1-2, with a weak D call TRBD1 (6 bases). V was cut by 3 bases and J by 8 bases, with 17 bases left in between. Germline CDR1 and CDR2: SGHNT and YYREEE (reference sequence). CDR3 size: 14 residues. The CDR3 sequence is CASSSQGSDWGYTF. Here the CDR3 DNA reads TGTGCCAGCAGCTCACAGGGTTCCGACTGGGGCTACACCTTC. The complete variable domain, with remaining parts taken from reference TRBV5-4 and TRBJ1-2, reads ETGVTQSPTHLIKTRGQQVTLRCSSQSGHNTVSWYQQALGQGPQFIFQYYREEENGRGNFPPRFSGLQFPNYSSELNVNALELDDSALYLCASSSQGSDWGYTFGSGTRLTVV.

The gene calls are TRBV11-2 and TRBJ1-3; D not certain. V was trimmed by 0 bases and J by 0 bases, leaving 9 bases between them. This CDR3 is built from 16 residues. CDR1 is SGHAT and CDR2 is FQNNGV in the germline V gene. The CDR3 region has the DNA TGTGCCAGCAGCTTAGATCTCGCGTCCTCTGGAAACACCATATATTTT. It codes for CASSLDLASSGNTIYF.